This entry lists 9 T cell receptor beta chains sequenced from one sample in a study of cytomegalovirus exposure and HLA in healthy donors. A multiplex PCR was run with 60 Vbeta primers and 13 Jbeta primers. Some clones are missing from TCRdb's copy, which holds only in-frame ones; the method was immunoSEQ multiplex PCR. Among under 80,000 clones listed, 75% were seen once. Sequences were obtained from PBMCs. These receptors were taken from a middle-aged woman in good health and CMV-seronegative.

This clone was seen only a few times. The J gene is TRBJ2-1, the V gene TRBV7-8; a possible D gene is TRBD1 (7 bases). The CDR3 loop spans 17 amino acids. The germline V and J ends were trimmed by 3 bases and 1 base, with 16 bases remaining between them. Looked up from germline, CDR1 is SGHVS and CDR2 is FQNEAQ. CDR3 sequence (DNA): TGTGCCAGCAGCTTCCTGGGGGGACAGATTTCCTACAATGAGCAGTTCTTC. This codes for CASSFLGGQISYNEQFF.

The chain uses TRBV5-1 and TRBJ1-2, with D perhaps TRBD1 (6 bases). V dropped 2 bases and J dropped 8 bases, with 16 bases sitting between them. This CDR3 is built from 14 residues. Germline CDR1 reads SGHRS; CDR2 reads YFSETQ. CDR3 sequence: CASSFTGFEGGYTF. The CDR3, as DNA: TGCGCCAGCAGCTTCACAGGGTTCGAGGGGGGCTACACCTTC.

V gene TRBV11-1 combines with J gene TRBJ2-1; no clear D gene. The CDR3 has 16 amino acids. Germline loops: CDR1 SGHAT, CDR2 FQDESV (reference sequence). Trimming left V 1 base short and J 2 bases short, with 12 bases between. CDR3 residues: CASSLDAQITYNEQFF. Here the CDR3 DNA reads TGTGCCAGCAGCTTAGATGCTCAGATTACCTACAATGAGCAGTTCTTC.

The gene calls are TRBV7-3 and TRBJ1-4; 9 nucleotides align to TRBD1. CDR3 length: 14 amino acids. The germline gives CDR1 SGHTA, CDR2 FQGTGA. Trimming removed 5 bases from V and 4 bases from J; junction bases left unmatched: 2. The CDR3 bases are TGTGCCAGCAGCCCGGGACAGGGTAATGAAAAACTGTTTTTT. Protein sequence: CASSPGQGNEKLFF.

This clone was seen more than once but under ten times. CDR3 in amino acids: CASSELAGSLFDEQFF. CDR3 in DNA: TGTGCCAGCAGTGAACTAGCGGGATCGTTGTTTGATGAGCAGTTCTTC. This chain links TRBV6-1 with TRBJ2-1, with 9 positions matching TRBD2. Germline trimming cut 2 bases from V and 8 bases from J; bases unmatched to any gene: 10. CDR3 length equals 16 residues. The V gene's germline CDR1 is MNHNS and CDR2 SASEGT.

This chain connects TRBV5-4 to TRBJ1-1, with 7 bases matching TRBD1. This CDR3 has 15 residues. The V and J ends lost 0 bases and 7 bases, in that order; junction bases with no gene match: 9. Germline V gene data show CDR1 as SGHNT and CDR2 as YYREEE (reference sequence). CDR3 protein: CASSLAGRGRVEAFF. The CDR3 DNA follows: TGTGCCAGCAGCTTGGCCGGAAGGGGGCGCGTTGAAGCTTTCTTT.

The CDR3 protein is CAVRPDRDYGYTF. The CDR3 bases are TGTGCTGTCCGCCCGGACAGGGACTATGGCTACACCTTC. The chain is built from TRBV6-1 and TRBJ1-2; 8 nucleotides align to TRBD1. Germline loops: CDR1 MNHNS, CDR2 SASEGT. The CDR3 contains 13 residues.

This chain uses TRBV11-2 with TRBJ2-7, with D perhaps TRBD2 (5 bases). This CDR3 has 16 residues. The germline V and J ends were trimmed by 0 bases and 2 bases, with 14 bases remaining between them. Germline V gene lookup returns CDR1 SGHAT and CDR2 FQNNGV. CDR3 sequence: CASSLDYPSFAYEQYF. DNA for the CDR3: TGTGCCAGCAGCTTAGATTACCCTAGCTTTGCCTACGAGCAGTACTTC.

In this sample, this clone turned up once. The genes are TRBV7-8 and TRBJ2-1; TRBD2 aligns across 9 bases. CDR1 SGHVS and CDR2 FQNEAQ come from the germline V gene. This CDR3 has 17 residues. The V segment lost 6 bases and the J segment 10 bases; nucleotides outside the gene matches: 19. CDR3 amino acids: CASRDRPLAGVQEEQFF. The CDR3 coding sequence is TGTGCCAGCAGAGATCGCCCCTTAGCGGGGGTACAAGAAGAGCAGTTCTTC. The full variable domain, completed using reference TRBV7-8 and TRBJ2-1, is GAGVSQSPRYKVAKRGQDVALRCDPISGHVSLFWYQQALGQGPEFLTYFQNEAQLDKSGLPSDRFFAERPEGSVSTLKIQRTQQEDSAVYLCASRDRPLAGVQEEQFFGPGTRLTVL.